The rows below give T cell receptor beta chains drawn from one sample of a study of Ad26.COV2.S vaccination and SARS-CoV-2 variants. Repertoires were generated with immunoSEQ multiplex PCR, while TCRdb's copy carries only in-frame clones and drops some. There are some 290,000 clones in the sample; around 81% occur only once, and approximately 2.2% lies in the top ten. The sequencing used peripheral blood, collected in a trial of Ad26.COV2.S vaccine versus placebo. The receptor source for this set is a person between 18 and 65 years old who received the Ad26.COV2.S COVID-19 vaccine or a placebo. CDR3s include the opening cysteine and the closing phenylalanine or tryptophan. The D gene is left open where the match is weak. Not every row has a clone size; where given, it reads once, few, many or a size class.

j_call v_call d_call clone_size cdr3_nt cdr3_aa
TRBJ1-2 TRBV14 - - TGTGCCAGCAGCCTGATCCAGCAGTATGGCTACACCTTC CASSLIQQYGYTF
TRBJ1-5 TRBV28 - - TGTGCCAGCCATGACGAGGGGAATCAGCCCCAGCATTTT CASHDEGNQPQHF
TRBJ2-5 TRBV24-1 - - TGTGCCACCAGTGAGGGGGGCCGGACAGCCCCTCAAGAGACCCAGTACTTC CATSEGGRTAPQETQYF
TRBJ1-4 TRBV4-1 - - TGCGCCAGCAGCCAACGACACTCGGGCATTTATAATGAAAAACTGTTTTTT CASSQRHSGIYNEKLFF
TRBJ2-1 TRBV5-4 - - TGTGCCAGCAGCTTGGTCACAGAGCAGTTCTTC CASSLVTEQFF
TRBJ2-5 TRBV28 TRBD1 - TGTGCCAGCAGTTCGACAGGGGGCTTTTACAAAGAGACCCAGTACTTC CASSSTGGFYKETQYF
TRBJ1-5 TRBV6-5 - - TGTGCCAGCAGAGCTTCCCAGAGAGATCAGCCCCAGCATTTT CASRASQRDQPQHF
TRBJ2-5 TRBV5-1 TRBD1 - TGCGCCAGCAGCTCGGACAGGGGGATGAGGGCCCAGTACTTC CASSSDRGMRAQYF
TRBJ1-1 TRBV9 - once TGTGCCAGCAGCCCAGGTCTGAACACTGAAGCTTTCTTT CASSPGLNTEAFF
TRBJ2-7 TRBV12-1 - - TGTGCCAGCAGCTTCTACTCCAGGGGAATCCGCGAGCAGTACTTC CASSFYSRGIREQYF
TRBJ1-4 TRBV5-5 - - TGTGCCAGCAGCTTGTCTGGGACCGCGCCGGCAACTAATGAAAAACTGTTTTTT CASSLSGTAPATNEKLFF
TRBJ1-3 TRBV7-2 - - TGTGCCAGCAGCTTATTAGGGAGGGTCTCTGGAAACACCATATATTTT CASSLLGRVSGNTIYF
TRBJ2-3 TRBV27 - once TGTGCCAGCAGTTCCCAGCGGAATACGCAGTATTTT CASSSQRNTQYF
TRBJ1-2 TRBV27 TRBD1 - TGTGCCAGCAGTAAGGGACAGGGGCGAGAGTATGGCTACACCTTC CASSKGQGREYGYTF
TRBJ2-2 TRBV4-2 TRBD1 - TGTGCCAGCAGCCAAGGGGGACAGGGGGCCCATACCGGGGAGCTGTTTTTT CASSQGGQGAHTGELFF
TRBJ2-5 TRBV7-2 - - TGTGCCAGCAGCATGGTCCGGGGGCTACAAGAGACCCAGTACTTC CASSMVRGLQETQYF
TRBJ2-1 TRBV28 TRBD1 - TGTGCCAGCAGTTACCTGGACAGGAGGTCAAACAATGAGCAGTTCTTC CASSYLDRRSNNEQFF
TRBJ1-6 TRBV19 - - TGTGCCAGTAGTACGGGAAGCGGACATTCACCCCTCCACTTT CASSTGSGHSPLHF
TRBJ1-2 TRBV12-3/TRBV12-4 - - TGTGCCAGCAGTTTAGGACAGACTAATGGCTACACCTTC CASSLGQTNGYTF
TRBJ2-7 TRBV27 - - TGTGCCAGCACCCCTTATGATAGAGGGGACACCTACGAGCAGTACTTC CASTPYDRGDTYEQYF
TRBJ1-2 TRBV6-5 TRBD1 - TGTGCCAGCAGCCTAGGACAGGGGGGTGGCTACACCTTC CASSLGQGGGYTF
TRBJ1-5 TRBV27 - - TGTGCCACCAAGGGACCGGGCAATCAGCCCCAGCATTTT CATKGPGNQPQHF
TRBJ1-5 TRBV24-1 - - TGTGCCACCAGTGATTTAACAGGGAGTCAGCCCCAGCATTTT CATSDLTGSQPQHF
TRBJ1-1 TRBV15 - - TGTGCCACCAGCAGAGAAAGGACAGCGAACACTGAAGCTTTCTTT CATSRERTANTEAFF
TRBJ1-5 TRBV20-1 - - TGCAGTGCTAGTAACCCTAGCAATCAGCCCCAGCATTTT CSASNPSNQPQHF
TRBJ2-5 TRBV12-3/TRBV12-4 - once TGTGCCAGCAGTTTTCGGGTTGAGACCCAGTACTTC CASSFRVETQYF
TRBJ2-3 TRBV7-6 TRBD2 - TGTGCCAGCACTGCGGGGGGGCGAGATACGCAGTATTTT CASTAGGRDTQYF
TRBJ2-3 TRBV5-1 TRBD2 - TGCGCCCGCAGCGCCGGGGGGGCCGGGGATACGCAGTATTTT CARSAGGAGDTQYF
TRBJ2-7 TRBV18 - once TGTGCCAGCTCACCACCGGGACGTTTTGGCGAGCAGTACTTC CASSPPGRFGEQYF